The 5 T cell receptor beta chains below all came from one sample that was sequenced in a study of shared clonotypes between healthy human individuals (dated by TCRdb to 2020 to 2022). Libraries were built with the immunoSEQ multiplex PCR assay. This immuneACCESS table, as held by TCRdb, lists in-frame sequences with V and J called but not all clones. Of the missing ones, under half trace to an unresolved V gene in checked studies; the others have no known cause. The sample table lists a few hundred thousand clones, 70% to 80% of them with a count of one. Of the sample, about 12% falls within the top ten clones. Sample: PBMCs. These receptors came from a woman aged 40 to 50 in good health. Some clones in this sample may be carry-over from other donors' samples.

On this clone: This likely traces to a read error, being one base from a far larger clone. The chain couples TRBV6-1 to TRBJ1-2, with TRBD1 as a possible D gene (6 bases). Trimming took 11 bases from V and 5 from J, leaving 18 bases between them. Germline CDR1 MNHNS, CDR2 SASEGT. The CDR3 extends over 13 amino acids. The CDR3 sequence is CAVEGGGNYGYTF. The CDR3, as DNA: TGTGCCGTCGAGGGAGGGGGGAATTATGGCTACACCTTC.

This clone appeared many times. The chain has TRBV19 and TRBJ2-2, with 7 bases lining up with TRBD2. This CDR3 spans 16 amino acids. Germline loops: CDR1 LNHDA, CDR2 SQIVND (reference sequence). Trimming cost V 3 bases and J 7 bases; bases outside gene matches: 11. Written as DNA, the CDR3 is TGTGCCAGTAGTATTCATCGGGGAGGGCCGGGCGGGGAGCTGTTTTTT. Residues: CASSIHRGGPGGELFF. Complete variable domain (other parts from reference TRBV19 and TRBJ2-2): DGGITQSPKYLFRKEGQNVTLSCEQNLNHDAMYWYRQDPGQGLRLIYYSQIVNDFQKGDIAEGYSVSREKKESFPLTVTSAQKNPTAFYLCASSIHRGGPGGELFFGEGSRLTVL.

This clone was detected only once. V is TRBV4-2 and J is TRBJ1-5; unclear D gene. CDR3 length: 20 amino acids. The ends were cut back, 0 bases at V and 4 bases at J, with 25 bases in the middle. CDR1 is LGHNA and CDR2 is YNFKEQ in the germline V gene. The CDR3 is CASSQDPVSGVKRRNQPQHF. DNA of the CDR3: TGTGCCAGCAGCCAAGATCCGGTCAGCGGGGTTAAGAGGAGGAATCAGCCCCAGCATTTT.

This clone was recorded many times. The chain links TRBV14 to TRBJ2-7, with TRBD1 identical over 8 bases. CDR3 length: 15 amino acids. Per germline, CDR1 SGHDN and CDR2 FVKESK. After removal of 4 bases from V and 0 bases from J, the junction contained 5 bases not matched to a gene. The CDR3 DNA follows: TGTGCCAGCAGCCCCTGGGGGACAGGCTCCTACGAGCAGTACTTC. As protein: CASSPWGTGSYEQYF.

The chain links TRBV29-1 to TRBJ1-1; D not resolved. CDR1 and CDR2 from the germline V gene are SQVTM and ANQGSEA. Trimming shortened V by 0 bases and J by 1 base, and 9 bases separated the two germline ends. The CDR3 runs 14 residues. The CDR3 bases are TGCAGCGTTGAAGATGCCCAAAGGAACACTGAAGCTTTCTTT. Encoded protein: CSVEDAQRNTEAFF. Using reference TRBV29-1 and TRBJ1-1 for the parts outside the CDR3, the full variable domain is SAVISQKPSRDICQRGTSLTIQCQVDSQVTMMFWYRQQPGQSLTLIATANQGSEATYESGFVIDKFPISRPNLTFSTLTVSNMSPEDSSIYLCSVEDAQRNTEAFFGQGTRLTVV.